Listed here are 18 T cell receptor beta chains from one sample, sequenced in a study of T cell responses to AZD1222 COVID-19 vaccine. Profiling relied on immunoSEQ multiplex PCR, and the TCRdb table lists in-frame clones only, not all of them. The table has about 170,000 clones, approximately 90% seen once. Sequenced material: peripheral blood, taken on day 0 of AZD1222 vaccination. The receptors shown here come from an adult in good health.

The V gene is TRBV5-5, the J gene TRBJ2-1; D remains unclear. Germline lookup yields CDR1 SGHKS and CDR2 YYEKEE (reference sequence). Trimming took 0 bases from V and 5 from J, leaving 6 bases between them. This CDR3 region has 13 residues. CDR3 coding DNA: TGTGCCAGCAGCTTGGGACCGGACAATGAGCAGTTCTTC. Translated, it gives CASSLGPDNEQFF.

The CDR3 DNA sequence: TGTGCCAGCACCAGGGAGGGGGATTCACCCCTCCACTTT. The encoded protein is CASTREGDSPLHF. This chain uses TRBV6-5 with TRBJ1-6; D possibly corresponds to TRBD1 (6 bases). The CDR3 length is 13 residues. Looked up from germline, CDR1 is MNHEY and CDR2 is SVGAGI. The ends were cut back, 7 bases at V and 8 bases at J, with 12 bases in the middle.

The chain carries TRBV5-1 and TRBJ2-7; 7 nucleotides agree with TRBD1. Unmatched junction bases numbered 14, after V lost 10 bases and J lost 4 bases. Looked up from germline, CDR1 is SGHRS and CDR2 is YFSETQ. CDR3 length: 14 amino acids. The CDR3 region has the DNA TGCGCCCGCACAGGGGCAGGGGACCCATACGAGCAGTACTTC. Amino acid sequence: CARTGAGDPYEQYF.

The chain links TRBV18 to TRBJ1-5; D is unresolved. V lost 3 bases and J 0 bases, leaving 9 bases between the germline ends. The CDR3 covers 15 residues. The germline gives CDR1 KGHSH, CDR2 LQKENI. The CDR3 spells CASSPASYSNQPQHF. The CDR3 DNA sequence: TGTGCCAGCTCACCGGCAAGTTATAGCAATCAGCCCCAGCATTTT.

The V gene is TRBV18, the J gene TRBJ1-1; D unclear. Per the germline V gene, CDR1 is KGHSH and CDR2 is LQKENI. The V and J ends lost 5 bases and 1 base respectively, with 8 bases between them. This CDR3 contains 13 residues. Here the CDR3 reads CASSRTQNTEAFF. The CDR3 DNA sequence: TGTGCCAGCTCAAGGACCCAGAACACTGAAGCTTTCTTT.

V gene TRBV5-1 combines with J gene TRBJ2-1; perhaps TRBD1 as D (6 bases). The germline V and J ends were trimmed by 0 bases and 5 bases, with 9 bases remaining between them. Germline assignment: CDR1 SGHRS and CDR2 YFSETQ. This CDR3 has 14 residues. CDR3 sequence (DNA): TGCGCCAGCAGCTTGGGACAGGAGAACAATGAGCAGTTCTTC. Amino acids: CASSLGQENNEQFF.

The V call is TRBV6-6, the J call TRBJ2-7, with 7 nucleotides matching TRBD2. Germline loops: CDR1 MNHNY, CDR2 SVGAGI (reference sequence). CDR3 length equals 15 residues. J was trimmed by 3 bases and V by 0 bases; bases with no gene match: 5. CDR3 sequence reads: CASSYSPGGLYEQYF. The CDR3 nucleotides read TGTGCCAGCAGTTACTCACCGGGGGGTCTCTACGAGCAGTACTTC.

This clone was observed once. This rearrangement joins TRBV4-1 to TRBJ2-7, with D perhaps TRBD2 (5 bases). Germline CDR1 is MGHRA and CDR2 is YSYEKL. The length of the CDR3 is 15 residues. With 3 bases removed from V and 0 bases from J, the gap between germline ends came to 12 bases. The CDR3 reads CASSHQDSGSYEQYF. CDR3 nucleotide sequence: TGCGCCAGCAGCCACCAGGACTCCGGCTCCTACGAGCAGTACTTC.

V is TRBV27 and J is TRBJ2-3; maybe TRBD1 (5 bases). CDR3 size: 17 residues. From germline, CDR1 is MNHEY and CDR2 SMNVEV (reference sequence). V was clipped by 6 bases and J by 0 bases, with 19 bases between them. The CDR3, as DNA: TGTGCCAGCAGCACGCCCCGGGTGGACACTAGCACAGATACGCAGTATTTT. Its translation is CASSTPRVDTSTDTQYF.

This clone has just one count. The CDR3 region has the DNA TGTGCCAGCAGCCAAGATCGCAGGGCTAGCGGGAACAATGAGCAGTTCTTC. Translated, it gives CASSQDRRASGNNEQFF. The J gene is TRBJ2-1, the V gene TRBV4-2, with TRBD2 matching 9 bases. CDR1 is LGHNA and CDR2 is YNFKEQ in the germline V gene. CDR3 length: 17 residues. J lost 5 bases, V lost 0 bases, and 8 bases had no gene match.

This sequence joins TRBV10-2 and TRBJ1-5; 8 bases agree with TRBD1. The ends lost 3 bases at V and 0 bases at J; junction bases unmatched: 4. This CDR3 has 16 residues. Germline values: CDR1 WSHSY, CDR2 SAAADI. The CDR3: CASSEGTGYSNQPQHF. CDR3 bases: TGCGCCAGCAGTGAAGGGACAGGATATAGCAATCAGCCCCAGCATTTT.

The genes are TRBV19 and TRBJ1-1; D gene ambiguous. There are 11 residues in the CDR3. Trimming stripped 6 bases from V and 8 bases from J, with 10 bases between. CDR1 and CDR2 from the germline V gene are LNHDA and SQIVND (reference sequence). CDR3 in amino acids: CASSNVAEAFF. The DNA of the CDR3 is TGTGCCAGTAGCAACGTAGCGGAAGCTTTCTTT.

CDR3: CSVPGTSGRAGEQYF. The CDR3, as DNA: TGCAGCGTTCCCGGGACTAGCGGGAGGGCAGGCGAGCAGTACTTC. The gene calls are TRBV29-1 and TRBJ2-7; 16 nucleotides align to TRBD2. Germline trimming cut 5 bases from V and 6 bases from J; bases unmatched to any gene: 7. CDR1 and CDR2 (germline): SQVTM, ANQGSEA. The CDR3 has 15 amino acids.

This clone showed up just a few times. The chain couples TRBV18 to TRBJ1-1; 12 nucleotides agree with TRBD1. The CDR3 contains 17 residues. Trimming cost V 4 bases and J 0 bases; bases outside gene matches: 6. Germline CDR1 reads KGHSH; CDR2 reads LQKENI. DNA for the CDR3: TGTGCCAGCTCACGCGGGACAGGGGGCAGAATGAACACTGAAGCTTTCTTT. Its protein is CASSRGTGGRMNTEAFF.

The chain joins TRBV27 to TRBJ1-5; D is uncertain. The CDR3 spans 15 residues. Germline V gene data show CDR1 as MNHEY and CDR2 as SMNVEV (reference sequence). V lost 0 bases, J lost 2 bases, and 8 bases lay in between. As DNA, the CDR3 is TGTGCCAGCAGTTTATCGGCTTGGGGCAATCAGCCCCAGCATTTT. The encoded protein is CASSLSAWGNQPQHF.

The chain recombines TRBV12-5 with TRBJ2-7; tentatively, D is TRBD2 (6 bases). Between the trimmed V and J ends, which lost 6 bases and 2 bases, there was a span of 14 bases. Germline CDR1 is LGHNT and CDR2 is FRNRAP. The CDR3 contains 14 residues. CDR3 protein: CASGNSGFPYEQYF. The DNA of the CDR3 is TGTGCTAGTGGCAATAGCGGATTTCCCTACGAGCAGTACTTC.

This chain links TRBV11-2 with TRBJ1-1; no clear D gene. This CDR3 has 13 amino acids. Per the germline V gene, CDR1 is SGHAT and CDR2 is FQNNGV. The germline V and J ends were trimmed by 1 base and 10 bases, with 13 bases remaining between them. Written as DNA, the CDR3 is TGTGCCAGCAGCTTAGTAGTTTCGGGGTTAGCTTTCTTT. This gives the protein CASSLVVSGLAFF.

This rearrangement joins TRBV2 to TRBJ1-6; D is unresolved. V was pared by 8 bases and J by 9 bases, with 20 bases between. Germline V gene lookup returns CDR1 SNHLY and CDR2 FYNNEI. CDR3 length equals 15 residues. CDR3: CASEVEGASGSPLHF. CDR3 coding DNA: TGTGCCAGCGAGGTAGAGGGCGCGTCTGGTTCACCCCTCCACTTT.